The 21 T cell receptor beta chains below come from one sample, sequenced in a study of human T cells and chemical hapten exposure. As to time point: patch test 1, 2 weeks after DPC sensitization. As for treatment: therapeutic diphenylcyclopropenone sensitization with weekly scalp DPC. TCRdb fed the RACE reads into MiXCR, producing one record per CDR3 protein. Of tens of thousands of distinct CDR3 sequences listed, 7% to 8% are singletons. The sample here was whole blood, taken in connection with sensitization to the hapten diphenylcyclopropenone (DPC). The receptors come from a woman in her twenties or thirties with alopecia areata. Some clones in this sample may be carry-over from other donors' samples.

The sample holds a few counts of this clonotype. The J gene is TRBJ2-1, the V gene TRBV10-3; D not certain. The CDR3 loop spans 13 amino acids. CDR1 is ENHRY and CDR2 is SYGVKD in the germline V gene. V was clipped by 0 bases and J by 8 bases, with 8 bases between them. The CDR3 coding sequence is TGTGCCATCAGTGAGTCCGTAGCAGATGAGCAGTTCTTC. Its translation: CAISESVADEQFF.

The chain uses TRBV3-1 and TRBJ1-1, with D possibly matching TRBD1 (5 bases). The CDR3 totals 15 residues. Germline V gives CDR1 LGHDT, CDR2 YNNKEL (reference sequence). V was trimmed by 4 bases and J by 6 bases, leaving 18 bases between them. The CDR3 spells CASSPHATAGSEAFF. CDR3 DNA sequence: TGTGCCAGCAGCCCTCACGCAACCGCAGGGTCTGAAGCTTTCTTT.

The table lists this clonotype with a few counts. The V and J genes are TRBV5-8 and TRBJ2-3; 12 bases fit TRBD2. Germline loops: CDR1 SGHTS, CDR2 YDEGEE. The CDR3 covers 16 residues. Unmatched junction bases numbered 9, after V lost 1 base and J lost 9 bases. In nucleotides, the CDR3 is TGTGCCAGCAGCTTGTATTCTAGCGGGGGGGCCCGGACGCAGTATTTT. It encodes CASSLYSSGGARTQYF.

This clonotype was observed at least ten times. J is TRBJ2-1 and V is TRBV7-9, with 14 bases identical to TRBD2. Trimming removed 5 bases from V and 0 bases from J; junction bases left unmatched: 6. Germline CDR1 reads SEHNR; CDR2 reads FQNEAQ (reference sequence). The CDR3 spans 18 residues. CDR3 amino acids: CASSLTSGGASSYNEQFF. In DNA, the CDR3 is TGTGCCAGCAGCCTGACTAGCGGGGGGGCCTCCTCCTACAATGAGCAGTTCTTC.

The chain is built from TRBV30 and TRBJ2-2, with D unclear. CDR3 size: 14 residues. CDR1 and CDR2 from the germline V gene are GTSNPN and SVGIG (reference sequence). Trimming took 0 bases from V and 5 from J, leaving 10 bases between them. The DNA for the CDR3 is TGTGCCTGGAGTGTAACACACCATACCGGGGAGCTGTTTTTT. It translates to CAWSVTHHTGELFF.

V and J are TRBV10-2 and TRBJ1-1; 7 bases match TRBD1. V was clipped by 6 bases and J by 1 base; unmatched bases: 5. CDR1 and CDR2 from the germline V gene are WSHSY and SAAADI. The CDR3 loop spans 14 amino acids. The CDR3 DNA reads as TGCGCCAGCAGAGAGACAGGGACGAACACTGAAGCTTTCTTT. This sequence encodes CASRETGTNTEAFF.

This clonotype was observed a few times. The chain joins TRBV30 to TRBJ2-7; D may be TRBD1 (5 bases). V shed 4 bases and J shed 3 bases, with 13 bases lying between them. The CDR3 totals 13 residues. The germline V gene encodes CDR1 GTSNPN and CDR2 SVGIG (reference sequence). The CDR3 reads CAWNEDINYEQYF. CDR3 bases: TGTGCCTGGAATGAGGACATTAACTACGAGCAGTACTTC.

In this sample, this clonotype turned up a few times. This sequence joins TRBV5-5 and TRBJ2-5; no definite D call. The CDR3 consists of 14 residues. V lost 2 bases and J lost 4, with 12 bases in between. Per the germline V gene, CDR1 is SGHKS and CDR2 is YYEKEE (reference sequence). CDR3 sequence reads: CASSLGLLGETQYF. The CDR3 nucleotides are TGTGCCAGCAGCTTAGGGCTACTGGGAGAGACCCAGTACTTC.

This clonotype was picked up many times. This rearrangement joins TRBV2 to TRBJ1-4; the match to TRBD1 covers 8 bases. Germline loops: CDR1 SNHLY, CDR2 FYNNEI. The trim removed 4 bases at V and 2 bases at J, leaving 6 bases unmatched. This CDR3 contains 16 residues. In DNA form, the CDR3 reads TGTGCCAGCAGTGCGCAGGGGGCGAGGACTAATGAAAAACTGTTTTTT. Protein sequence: CASSAQGARTNEKLFF.

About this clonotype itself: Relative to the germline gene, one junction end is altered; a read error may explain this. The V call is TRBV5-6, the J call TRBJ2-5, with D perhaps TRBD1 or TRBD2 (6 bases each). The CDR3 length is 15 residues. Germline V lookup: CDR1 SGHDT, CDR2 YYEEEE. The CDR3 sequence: CTSSLLSGAQETQYF. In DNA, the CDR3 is TGTACCAGCAGCTTGTTATCGGGGGCGCAAGAGACCCAGTACTTC.

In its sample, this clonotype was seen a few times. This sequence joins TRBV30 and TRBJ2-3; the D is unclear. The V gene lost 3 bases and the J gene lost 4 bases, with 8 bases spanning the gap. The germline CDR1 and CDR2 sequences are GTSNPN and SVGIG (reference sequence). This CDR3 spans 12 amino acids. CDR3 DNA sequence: TGTGCCTGGAGATCGGTGGCAGATACGCAGTATTTT. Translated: CAWRSVADTQYF.

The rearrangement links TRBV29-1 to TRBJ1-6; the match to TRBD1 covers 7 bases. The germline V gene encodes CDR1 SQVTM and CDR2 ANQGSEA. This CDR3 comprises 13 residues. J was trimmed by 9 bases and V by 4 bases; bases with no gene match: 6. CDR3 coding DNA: TGCAGCGTTGGTGAGGGGGCTGGTTCACCCCTCCACTTT. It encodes CSVGEGAGSPLHF.

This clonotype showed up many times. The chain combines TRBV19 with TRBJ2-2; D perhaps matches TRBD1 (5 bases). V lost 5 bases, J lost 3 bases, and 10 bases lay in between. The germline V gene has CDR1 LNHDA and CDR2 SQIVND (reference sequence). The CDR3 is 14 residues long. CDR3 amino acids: CASSAEQDTGELFF. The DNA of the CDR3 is TGTGCCAGTAGTGCCGAACAGGACACCGGGGAGCTGTTTTTT.

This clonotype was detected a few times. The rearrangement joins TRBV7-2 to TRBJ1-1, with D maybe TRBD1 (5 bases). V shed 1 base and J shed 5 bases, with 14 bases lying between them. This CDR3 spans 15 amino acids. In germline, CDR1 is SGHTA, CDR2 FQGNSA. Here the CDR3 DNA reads TGTGCCAGCAGCTTAGTGGCGGGAGGGGAGACTGAAGCTTTCTTT. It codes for CASSLVAGGETEAFF.

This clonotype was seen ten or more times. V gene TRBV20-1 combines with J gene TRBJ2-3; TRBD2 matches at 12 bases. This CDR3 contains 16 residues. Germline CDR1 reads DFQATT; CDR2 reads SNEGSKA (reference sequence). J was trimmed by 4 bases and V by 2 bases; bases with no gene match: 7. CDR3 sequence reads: CSARSLAGGRPDTQYF. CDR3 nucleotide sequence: TGCAGTGCTAGAAGCCTAGCGGGGGGGCGCCCAGATACGCAGTATTTT.

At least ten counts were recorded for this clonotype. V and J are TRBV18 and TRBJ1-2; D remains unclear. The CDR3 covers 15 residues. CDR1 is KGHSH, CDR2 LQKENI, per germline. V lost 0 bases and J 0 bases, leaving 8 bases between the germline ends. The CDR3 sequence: CASSPPLSANYGYTF. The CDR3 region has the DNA TGTGCCAGCTCACCACCCCTTTCAGCTAACTATGGCTACACCTTC.

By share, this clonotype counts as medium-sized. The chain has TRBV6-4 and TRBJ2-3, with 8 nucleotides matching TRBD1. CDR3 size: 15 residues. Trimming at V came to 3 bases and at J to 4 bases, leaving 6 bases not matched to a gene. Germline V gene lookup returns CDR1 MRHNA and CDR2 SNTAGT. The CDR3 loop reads CASSEAGQGADTQYF. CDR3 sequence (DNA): TGTGCCAGCAGTGAAGCCGGACAGGGTGCAGATACGCAGTATTTT.

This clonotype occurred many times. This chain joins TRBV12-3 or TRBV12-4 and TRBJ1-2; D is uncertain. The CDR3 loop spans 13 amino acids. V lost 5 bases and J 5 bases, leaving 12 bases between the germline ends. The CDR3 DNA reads TGTGCCAGCAGTCGTCGAACAGATTATGGCTACACCTTC. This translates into CASSRRTDYGYTF.

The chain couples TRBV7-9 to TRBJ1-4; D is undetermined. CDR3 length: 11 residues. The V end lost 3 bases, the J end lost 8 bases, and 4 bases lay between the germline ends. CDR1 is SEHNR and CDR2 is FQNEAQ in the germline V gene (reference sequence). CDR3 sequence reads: CASSFGEKLFF. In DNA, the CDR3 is TGTGCCAGCAGCTTTGGCGAAAAACTGTTTTTT.

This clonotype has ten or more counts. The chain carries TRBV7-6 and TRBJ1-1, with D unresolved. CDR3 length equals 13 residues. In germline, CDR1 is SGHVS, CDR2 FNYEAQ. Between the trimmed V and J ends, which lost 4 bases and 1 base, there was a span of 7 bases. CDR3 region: CASSYWGNTEAFF. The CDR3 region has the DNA TGTGCCAGCAGCTACTGGGGGAACACTGAAGCTTTCTTT.

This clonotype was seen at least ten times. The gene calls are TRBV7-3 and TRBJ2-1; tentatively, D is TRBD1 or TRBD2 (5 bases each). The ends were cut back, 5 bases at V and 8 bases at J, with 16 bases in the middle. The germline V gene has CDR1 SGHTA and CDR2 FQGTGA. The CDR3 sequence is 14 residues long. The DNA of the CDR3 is TGTGCCAGCAGCATATCCGGGGCCCACGATGAGCAGTTCTTC. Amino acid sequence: CASSISGAHDEQFF. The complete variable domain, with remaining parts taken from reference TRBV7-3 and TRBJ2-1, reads GAGVSQTPSNKVTEKGKYVELRCDPISGHTALYWYRQSLGQGPEFLIYFQGTGAADDSGLPNDRFFAVRPEGSVSTLKIQRTERGDSAVYLCASSISGAHDEQFFGPGTRLTVL.